One and the same sample provided the 13 T cell receptor beta chains below, sequenced in a study of OX40 agonist ivuxolimab in advanced cancers. Libraries were prepared by immunoSEQ multiplex PCR; TCRdb keeps only in-frame clonotypes and omits some of them. This sample has 40,000 or so clones, with approximately 89% found just once. The sample in question was CD4+ or CD8+ T cells sorted from blood, obtained in a trial of the OX40 agonist ivuxolimab. The receptors stem from an adult with an advanced solid tumor such as melanoma, head and neck, liver or kidney cancer.

This chain links TRBV14 with TRBJ2-7; D is ambiguous. V lost 4 bases and J lost 6, with 16 bases in between. The CDR3 sequence is 14 residues long. CDR1 is SGHDN, CDR2 FVKESK, per germline. In DNA form, the CDR3 reads TGTGCCAGCAGCCCTTCAGCCCGGTCCGGCGAGCAGTACTTC. Translated: CASSPSARSGEQYF.

The chain combines TRBV21-1 with TRBJ1-2. TRBV21-1 is marked as a pseudogene. The CDR3 loop spans 14 amino acids. Here the CDR3 DNA reads TGTGCCAGCAGCAAATGGAAAATCGGCTATGGCTACACCTTC. Its protein is CASSKWKIGYGYTF.

J is TRBJ2-7 and V is TRBV5-4; possibly TRBD2 for D (6 bases). V lost 0 bases and J 5 bases, leaving 15 bases between the germline ends. The CDR3 consists of 15 residues. Germline CDR1 reads SGHNT; CDR2 reads YYREEE (reference sequence). CDR3 coding DNA: TGTGCCAGCAGCTTGGTTGCTGGGGGGTGGGACGAGCAGTACTTC. Translation gives CASSLVAGGWDEQYF.

V is TRBV6-6 and J is TRBJ2-7, with D possibly TRBD2 on 6 matching bases. CDR1 is MNHNY and CDR2 is SVGAGI in the germline V gene (reference sequence). Trimming shortened V by 7 bases and J by 1 base, and 8 bases separated the two germline ends. This CDR3 is built from 12 residues. DNA for the CDR3: TGTGCCAGCACGGGGGATTCCTACGAGCAGTACTTC. It encodes CASTGDSYEQYF.

The rearrangement uses TRBV2 and TRBJ1-5; TRBD1 aligns across 7 bases. Germline V gene data show CDR1 as SNHLY and CDR2 as FYNNEI. V lost 5 bases to trimming and J lost 4 bases; unmatched junction nucleotides: 2. CDR3 size: 13 residues. The CDR3 loop is CASSKQGNQPQHF. The CDR3 DNA follows: TGTGCCAGCAGTAAACAGGGGAATCAGCCCCAGCATTTT.

The chain employs TRBV10-3 and TRBJ2-7; TRBD1 matches 8 bases. CDR3 length: 14 amino acids. J was trimmed by 4 bases and V by 7 bases; bases with no gene match: 9. Germline CDR1 is ENHRY and CDR2 is SYGVKD. The CDR3 spells CAITPGQGVYEQYF. The CDR3 DNA follows: TGTGCCATCACTCCCGGACAGGGCGTTTACGAGCAGTACTTC.

The CDR3 here is CASSLSGSSYNEQFF. The CDR3 DNA reads TGTGCCAGCAGCTTGTCGGGGAGCTCCTACAATGAGCAGTTCTTC. The chain combines TRBV5-6 with TRBJ2-1; D is possibly TRBD2 (5 bases). Deletions cut 1 base from V and 0 bases from J, with 8 bases between. Per germline, CDR1 SGHDT and CDR2 YYEEEE. CDR3 size: 15 residues.

J is TRBJ2-5 and V is TRBV6-5, with D maybe TRBD1 (6 bases). The DNA end favors TRBJ2-7, so the J call may be wrong. The CDR3 contains 16 residues. Per germline, CDR1 MNHEY and CDR2 SVGAGI. CDR3 residues: CASSYSTGQQTYEQYF. Here the CDR3 DNA reads TGTGCCAGCAGTTACTCGACCGGACAGCAGACCTACGAGCAGTACTTC.

This sequence joins TRBV7-9 and TRBJ1-2; possible D gene TRBD1, 5 bases. CDR1 is SEHNR, CDR2 FQNEAQ, per germline (reference sequence). This CDR3 region has 15 residues. The V gene lost 8 bases and the J gene lost 8 bases, with 24 bases spanning the gap. The CDR3, as DNA: TGTGCCAGCTCATACCTGGCGGCCAAGGGGAAGGGCTACACCTTC. Its translation: CASSYLAAKGKGYTF.

The genes are TRBV9 and TRBJ2-2; the D gene could be TRBD1 or TRBD2 (7 bases each). Germline values: CDR1 SGDLS, CDR2 YYNGEE. The V end was cut by 0 bases, the J end by 3 bases, with 21 bases between. There are 19 residues in the CDR3. DNA of the CDR3: TGTGCCAGCAGCGTAGAAGGCGGGGAGGGGGACAGATACACCGGGGAGCTGTTTTTT. Encoded protein: CASSVEGGEGDRYTGELFF.

The chain uses TRBV11-2 and TRBJ2-1; 12 bases are a match to TRBD1. V lost 6 bases to trimming and J lost 9 bases; unmatched junction nucleotides: 9. Germline V CDR1 and CDR2: SGHAT, FQNNGV. The CDR3 contains 15 residues. This CDR3 reads CASSSGTGGSGEQFF. The DNA for the CDR3 is TGTGCCAGCAGTTCCGGGACAGGGGGCTCTGGTGAGCAGTTCTTC.

By frequency in the sample, this clone is medium-sized (0.01 to 0.1%). The V call is TRBV4-1, the J call TRBJ1-3; 8 positions agree with TRBD1. This CDR3 contains 15 residues. The V and J ends lost 6 bases and 3 bases, in that order; junction bases with no gene match: 7. CDR1 and CDR2 (germline): MGHRA, YSYEKL. CDR3 sequence: CASRTGTGYGNTIYF. In DNA, the CDR3 is TGCGCCAGCAGAACCGGGACAGGTTATGGAAACACCATATATTTT.

The chain links TRBV5-1 to TRBJ1-2; the match to TRBD1 covers 8 bases. This CDR3 comprises 13 residues. CDR1 is SGHRS, CDR2 YFSETQ, per germline. The V and J ends lost 4 bases and 6 bases, in that order; junction bases with no gene match: 5. As DNA, the CDR3 is TGCGCCAGCAGCGGGGGACAGGTTCATGGCTACACCTTC. Amino acids: CASSGGQVHGYTF.